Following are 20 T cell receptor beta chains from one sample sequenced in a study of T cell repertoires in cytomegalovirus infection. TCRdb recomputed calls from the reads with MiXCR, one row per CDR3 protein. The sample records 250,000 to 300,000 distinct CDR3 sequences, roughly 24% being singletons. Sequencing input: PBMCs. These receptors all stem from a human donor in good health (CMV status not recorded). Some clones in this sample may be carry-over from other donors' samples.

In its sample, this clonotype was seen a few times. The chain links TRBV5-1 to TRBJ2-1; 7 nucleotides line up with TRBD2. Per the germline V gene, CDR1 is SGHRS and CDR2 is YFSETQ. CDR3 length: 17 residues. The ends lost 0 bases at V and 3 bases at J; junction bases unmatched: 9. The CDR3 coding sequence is TGCGCCAGCAGCTTGGCCGAGGCTAGCGGCCGCTACAATGAGCAGTTCTTC. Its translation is CASSLAEASGRYNEQFF.

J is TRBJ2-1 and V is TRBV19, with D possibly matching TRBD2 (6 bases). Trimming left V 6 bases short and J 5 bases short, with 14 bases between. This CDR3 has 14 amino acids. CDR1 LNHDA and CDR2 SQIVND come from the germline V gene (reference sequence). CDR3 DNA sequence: TGTGCCAGTAGCAAGACTAGAAACAACAATGAGCAGTTCTTC. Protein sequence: CASSKTRNNNEQFF.

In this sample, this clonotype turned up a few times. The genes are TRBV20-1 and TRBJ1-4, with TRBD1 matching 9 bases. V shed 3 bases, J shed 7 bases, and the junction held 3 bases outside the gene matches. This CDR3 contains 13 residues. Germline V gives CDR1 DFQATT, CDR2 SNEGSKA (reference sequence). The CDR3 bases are TGCAGTGCTAGGGGACAGGGAGGTGAAAAACTGTTTTTT. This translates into CSARGQGGEKLFF.

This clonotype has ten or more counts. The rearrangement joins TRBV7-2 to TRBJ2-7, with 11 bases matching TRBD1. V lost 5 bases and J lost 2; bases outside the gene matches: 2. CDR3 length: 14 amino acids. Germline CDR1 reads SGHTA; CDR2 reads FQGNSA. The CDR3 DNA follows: TGTGCCAGCAGCGCGGGACAGGGGGCCTACGAGCAGTACTTC. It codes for CASSAGQGAYEQYF.

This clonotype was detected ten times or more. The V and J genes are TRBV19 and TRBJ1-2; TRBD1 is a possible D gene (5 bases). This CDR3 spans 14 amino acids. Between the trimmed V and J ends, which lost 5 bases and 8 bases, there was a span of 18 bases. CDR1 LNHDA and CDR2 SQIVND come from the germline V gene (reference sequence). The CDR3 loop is CASSFRDGVRGYTF. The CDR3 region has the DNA TGTGCCAGTAGTTTCCGGGACGGCGTAAGGGGCTACACCTTC. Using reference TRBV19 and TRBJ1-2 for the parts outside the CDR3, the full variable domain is DGGITQSPKYLFRKEGQNVTLSCEQNLNHDAMYWYRQDPGQGLRLIYYSQIVNDFQKGDIAEGYSVSREKKESFPLTVTSAQKNPTAFYLCASSFRDGVRGYTFGSGTRLTVV.

The CDR3 nucleotides are TGTGCCACCAGCAGAGGGATGACACAGCTGAACACTGAAGCTTTCTTT. It translates to CATSRGMTQLNTEAFF. The rearrangement uses TRBV15 and TRBJ1-1; D is ambiguous. V was clipped by 1 base and J by 0 bases, with 12 bases between them. This CDR3 contains 16 residues. From germline, CDR1 is LNHNV and CDR2 YYDKDF (reference sequence).

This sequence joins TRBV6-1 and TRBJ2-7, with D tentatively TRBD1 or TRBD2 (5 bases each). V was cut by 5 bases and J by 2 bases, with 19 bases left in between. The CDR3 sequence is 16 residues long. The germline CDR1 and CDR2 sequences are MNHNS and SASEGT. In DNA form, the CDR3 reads TGTGCCAGCAGTCGGGACCCAAGAAGGGTAACCTACGAGCAGTACTTC. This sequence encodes CASSRDPRRVTYEQYF.

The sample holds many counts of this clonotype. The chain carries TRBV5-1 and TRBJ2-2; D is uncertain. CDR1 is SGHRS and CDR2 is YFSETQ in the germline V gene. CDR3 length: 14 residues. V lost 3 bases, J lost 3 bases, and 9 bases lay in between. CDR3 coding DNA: TGCGCCAGCAGCTACGGTCGAGACACCGGGGAGCTGTTTTTT. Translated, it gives CASSYGRDTGELFF. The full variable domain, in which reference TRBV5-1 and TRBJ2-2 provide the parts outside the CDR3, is KAGVTQTPRYLIKTRGQQVTLSCSPISGHRSVSWYQQTPGQGLQFLFEYFSETQRNKGNFPGRFSGRQFSNSRSEMNVSTLELGDSALYLCASSYGRDTGELFFGEGSRLTVL.

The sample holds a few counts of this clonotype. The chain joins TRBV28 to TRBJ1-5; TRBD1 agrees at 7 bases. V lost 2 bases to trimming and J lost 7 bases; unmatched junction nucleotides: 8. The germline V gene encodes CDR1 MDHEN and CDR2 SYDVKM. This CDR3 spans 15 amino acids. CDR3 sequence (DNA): TGTGCCAGCAGTTTAGGGGGCAGGGGGTGGCAGCCCCAGCATTTT. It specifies CASSLGGRGWQPQHF.

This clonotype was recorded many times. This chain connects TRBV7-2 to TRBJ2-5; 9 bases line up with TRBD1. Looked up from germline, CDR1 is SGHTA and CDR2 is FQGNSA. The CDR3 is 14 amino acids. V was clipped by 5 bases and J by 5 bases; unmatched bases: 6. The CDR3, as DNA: TGTGCCAGCAGCAGGAGGACAGGGGTGGAGACCCAGTACTTC. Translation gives CASSRRTGVETQYF.

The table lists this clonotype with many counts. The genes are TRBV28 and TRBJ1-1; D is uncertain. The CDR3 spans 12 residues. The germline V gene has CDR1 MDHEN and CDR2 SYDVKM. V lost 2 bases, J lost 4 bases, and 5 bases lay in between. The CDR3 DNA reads TGTGCCAGCAGTTTACTGGGCACTGAAGCTTTCTTT. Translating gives CASSLLGTEAFF. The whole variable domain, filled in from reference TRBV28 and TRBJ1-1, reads DVKVTQSSRYLVKRTGEKVFLECVQDMDHENMFWYRQDPGLGLRLIYFSYDVKMKEKGDIPEGYSVSREKKERFSLILESASTNQTSMYLCASSLLGTEAFFGQGTRLTVV.

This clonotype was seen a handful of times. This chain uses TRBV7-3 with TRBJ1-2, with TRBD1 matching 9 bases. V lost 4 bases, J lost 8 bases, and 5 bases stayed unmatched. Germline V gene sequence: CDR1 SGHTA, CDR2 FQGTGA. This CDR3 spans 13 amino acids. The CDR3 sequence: CASSSRDRDGYTF. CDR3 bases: TGTGCCAGCAGCTCCAGGGACAGGGACGGCTACACCTTC.

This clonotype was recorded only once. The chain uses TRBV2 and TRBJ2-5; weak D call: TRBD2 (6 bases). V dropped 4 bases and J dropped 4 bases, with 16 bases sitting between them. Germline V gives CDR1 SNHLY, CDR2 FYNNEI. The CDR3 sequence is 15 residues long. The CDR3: CASSVMSSAGETQYF. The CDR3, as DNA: TGTGCCAGCAGTGTTATGTCTAGCGCGGGAGAGACCCAGTACTTC.

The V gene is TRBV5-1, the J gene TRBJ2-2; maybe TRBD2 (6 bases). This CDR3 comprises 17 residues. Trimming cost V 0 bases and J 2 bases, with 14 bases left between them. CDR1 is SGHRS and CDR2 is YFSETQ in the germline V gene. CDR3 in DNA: TGCGCCAGCAGCTTGGTAGGCCCCGGGACTAACACCGGGGAGCTGTTTTTT. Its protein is CASSLVGPGTNTGELFF.

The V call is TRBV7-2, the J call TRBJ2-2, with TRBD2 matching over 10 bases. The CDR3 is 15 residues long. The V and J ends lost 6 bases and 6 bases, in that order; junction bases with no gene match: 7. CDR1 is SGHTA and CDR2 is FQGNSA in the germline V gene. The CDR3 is CASRSSGRASGELFF. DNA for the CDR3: TGTGCCAGCAGGTCTAGCGGGAGAGCGTCCGGGGAGCTGTTTTTT.

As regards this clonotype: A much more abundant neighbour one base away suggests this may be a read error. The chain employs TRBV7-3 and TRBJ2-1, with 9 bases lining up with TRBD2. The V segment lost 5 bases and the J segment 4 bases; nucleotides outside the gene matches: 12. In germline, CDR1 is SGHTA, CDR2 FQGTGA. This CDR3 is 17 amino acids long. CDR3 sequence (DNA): TGTGCCAGCAGCCTAGCTCCTAGCGGGGAGTTGTACAATGAGCAGTTCTTC. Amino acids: CASSLAPSGELYNEQFF.

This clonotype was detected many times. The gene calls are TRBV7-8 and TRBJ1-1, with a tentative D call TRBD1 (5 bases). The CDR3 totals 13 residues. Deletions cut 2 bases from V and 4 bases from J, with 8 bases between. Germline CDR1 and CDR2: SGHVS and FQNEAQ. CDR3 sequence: CASSLSGGTEAFF. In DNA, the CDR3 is TGTGCCAGCAGCTTATCGGGGGGCACTGAAGCTTTCTTT.

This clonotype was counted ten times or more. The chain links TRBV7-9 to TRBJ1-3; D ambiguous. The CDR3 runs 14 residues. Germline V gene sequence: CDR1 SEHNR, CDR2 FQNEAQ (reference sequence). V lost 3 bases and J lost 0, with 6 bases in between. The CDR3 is CASSFGSSGNTIYF. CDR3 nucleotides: TGTGCCAGCAGCTTCGGCAGCTCTGGAAACACCATATATTTT. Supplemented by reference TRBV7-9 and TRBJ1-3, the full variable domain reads DTGVSQNPRHKITKRGQNVTFRCDPISEHNRLYWYRQTLGQGPEFLTYFQNEAQLEKSRLLSDRFSAERPKGSFSTLEIQRTEQGDSAMYLCASSFGSSGNTIYFGEGSWLTVV.

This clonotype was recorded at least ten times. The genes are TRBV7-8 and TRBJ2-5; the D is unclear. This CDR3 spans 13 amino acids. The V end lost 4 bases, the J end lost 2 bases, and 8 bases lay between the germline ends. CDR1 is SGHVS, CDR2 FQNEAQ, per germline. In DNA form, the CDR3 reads TGTGCCAGCAGCTACCAGGAACAAGAGACCCAGTACTTC. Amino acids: CASSYQEQETQYF. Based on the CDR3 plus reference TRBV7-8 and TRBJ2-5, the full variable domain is GAGVSQSPRYKVAKRGQDVALRCDPISGHVSLFWYQQALGQGPEFLTYFQNEAQLDKSGLPSDRFFAERPEGSVSTLKIQRTQQEDSAVYLCASSYQEQETQYFGPGTRLLVL.

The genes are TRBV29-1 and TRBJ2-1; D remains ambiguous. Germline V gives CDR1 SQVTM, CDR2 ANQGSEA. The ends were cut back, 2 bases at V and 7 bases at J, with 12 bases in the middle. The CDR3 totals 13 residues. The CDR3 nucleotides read TGCAGCGTTGAAACGGTGAGGTCAAATGAGCAGTTCTTC. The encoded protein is CSVETVRSNEQFF.